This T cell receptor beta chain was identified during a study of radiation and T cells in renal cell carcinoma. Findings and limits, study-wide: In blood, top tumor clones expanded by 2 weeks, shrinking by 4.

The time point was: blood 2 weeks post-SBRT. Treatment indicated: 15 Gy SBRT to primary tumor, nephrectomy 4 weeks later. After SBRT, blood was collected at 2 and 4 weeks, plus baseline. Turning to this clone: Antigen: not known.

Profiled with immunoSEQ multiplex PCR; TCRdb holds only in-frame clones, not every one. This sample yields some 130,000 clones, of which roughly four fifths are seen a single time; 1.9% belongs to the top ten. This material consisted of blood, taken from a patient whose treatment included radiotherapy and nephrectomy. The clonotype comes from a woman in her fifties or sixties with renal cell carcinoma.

CDR3 bases: TGTGCCACCAGCAGAGATCCCGGACAGTTCTACAATGAGCAGTTCTTC. It encodes CATSRDPGQFYNEQFF. V usage is TRBV15 and J usage is TRBJ2-1; the D gene is possibly TRBD1 (6 bases). Germline-derived CDR1 and CDR2 are LNHNV and YYDKDF (reference sequence). V was pared by 0 bases and J by 3 bases, with 12 bases between. This CDR3 has 16 residues.